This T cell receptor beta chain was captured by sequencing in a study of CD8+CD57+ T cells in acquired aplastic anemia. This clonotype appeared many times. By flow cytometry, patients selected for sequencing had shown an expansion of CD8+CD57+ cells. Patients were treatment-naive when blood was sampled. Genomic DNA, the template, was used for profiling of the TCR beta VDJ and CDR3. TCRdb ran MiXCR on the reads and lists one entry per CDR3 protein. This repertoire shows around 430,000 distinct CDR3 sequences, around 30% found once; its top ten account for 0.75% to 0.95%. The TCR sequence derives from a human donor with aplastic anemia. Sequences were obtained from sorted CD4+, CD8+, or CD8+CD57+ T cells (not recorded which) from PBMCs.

CDR3 amino acids: CASSVGPADGGGYTF. CDR3 coding DNA: TGTGCCAGCAGCGTAGGACCCGCGGACGGCGGCGGCTACACCTTC. The chain carries TRBV9 and TRBJ1-2; D unresolved. Trimming pared 0 bases from V and 8 bases from J, leaving 17 bases between. This CDR3 region has 15 residues. Germline V gene lookup returns CDR1 SGDLS and CDR2 YYNGEE.